The 18 T cell receptor beta chains reported below all come from one sample, sequenced in a study of radiotherapy plus CTLA-4 blockade in lung cancer. Clones were read by immunoSEQ multiplex PCR, and TCRdb kept only the in-frame ones, dropping some. The sample shows more than 90,000 clones, approximately 80% of them seen only once. Sequenced here: peripheral blood, sampled from a patient treated with radiotherapy plus ipilimumab. These TCRs come from a human donor with non-small cell lung cancer who had a partial response to radiotherapy plus ipilimumab.

This clone occurred a few times. The V call is TRBV5-4, the J call TRBJ2-2; possibly TRBD2 for D (5 bases). Germline assignment: CDR1 SGHNT and CDR2 YYREEE (reference sequence). Trimming took off 0 bases at V and 1 base at J, with 7 bases between the two ends. The CDR3 sequence is 15 residues long. CDR3 in amino acids: CASSLAAGNTGELFF. CDR3 in DNA: TGTGCCAGCAGCTTGGCCGCGGGGAACACCGGGGAGCTGTTTTTT.

This clone has only one observation. V and J are TRBV6-6 and TRBJ2-5; 10 positions agree with TRBD2. The V gene's germline CDR1 is MNHNY and CDR2 SVGAGI (reference sequence). Losses at the gene ends were 6 bases for V and 5 bases for J; bases not matched to a gene: 9. This CDR3 is built from 15 residues. DNA for the CDR3: TGTGCCAGCAGAGAAACTAGCGGGATTTGGGAGACCCAGTACTTC. Amino acids: CASRETSGIWETQYF.

The V gene is TRBV25-1, the J gene TRBJ2-3, with unresolved D. This CDR3 region has 14 residues. V lost 0 bases to trimming and J lost 0 bases, with 4 bases between them. CDR1 MGHDK and CDR2 SYGVNS come from the germline V gene. DNA of the CDR3: TGTGCCAGCAGTGAATATCGGAGCACAGATACGCAGTATTTT. Its protein product is CASSEYRSTDTQYF. The full variable domain, rest sourced from reference TRBV25-1 and TRBJ2-3, is EADIYQTPRYLVIGTGKKITLECSQTMGHDKMYWYQQDPGMELHLIHYSYGVNSTEKGDLSSESTVSRIRTEHFPLTLESARPSHTSQYLCASSEYRSTDTQYFGPGTRLTVL.

There are a few counts of this clone. The rearrangement uses TRBV5-6 and TRBJ2-7; TRBD1 aligns across 10 bases. The CDR3 has 15 residues. V was clipped by 4 bases and J by 2 bases; unmatched bases: 6. Germline V CDR1 and CDR2: SGHDT, YYEEEE. The CDR3: CASSKAGTGAYEQYV. CDR3 in DNA: TGTGCCAGCAGCAAAGCAGGGACAGGGGCCTACGAGCAGTACGTC.

The chain is built from TRBV19 and TRBJ1-1; D is ambiguous. This CDR3 is 18 amino acids long. Germline CDR1 reads LNHDA; CDR2 reads SQIVND (reference sequence). V was cut by 2 bases and J by 1 base, with 20 bases left in between. This CDR3 is CASSIRIARGTGNTEAFF. The CDR3 DNA sequence: TGTGCCAGTAGTATAAGGATCGCGCGGGGAACGGGGAACACTGAAGCTTTCTTT.

The genes are TRBV5-4 and TRBJ2-6; D remains unclear. CDR3 length: 16 residues. The germline V gene encodes CDR1 SGHNT and CDR2 YYREEE (reference sequence). Trimming stripped 0 bases from V and 1 base from J, with 8 bases between. The CDR3 loop reads CASSLGLQSGANVLTF. The CDR3, as DNA: TGTGCCAGCAGCTTGGGTTTACAGTCTGGGGCCAACGTCCTGACTTTC.

This clone came up a few times. The rearrangement uses TRBV5-8 and TRBJ2-3, with 9 bases lining up with TRBD1. Trimming cost V 3 bases and J 4 bases; bases outside gene matches: 6. CDR1 and CDR2 (germline): SGHTS, YDEGEE. The CDR3 is 15 residues long. In DNA, the CDR3 is TGTGCCAGCAGCTCCCGGGACAGGGCCGCAGATACGCAGTATTTT. This encodes CASSSRDRAADTQYF. Full variable domain (outside the CDR3, taken from reference TRBV5-8 and TRBJ2-3): EAGVTQSPTHLIKTRGQQATLRCSPISGHTSVYWYQQALGLGLQFLLWYDEGEERNRGNFPPRFSGRQFPNYSSELNVNALELEDSALYLCASSSRDRAADTQYFGPGTRLTVL.

The V call is TRBV7-2, the J call TRBJ1-1; TRBD1 might be the D (5 bases). The V gene's germline CDR1 is SGHTA and CDR2 FQGNSA. The CDR3 loop spans 16 amino acids. V was pared by 1 base and J by 5 bases, with 17 bases between. Here the CDR3 DNA reads TGTGCCAGCAGCTTAGGCTTGGGGGGTGAAAAAACTGAAGCTTTCTTT. Protein sequence: CASSLGLGGEKTEAFF. Full variable domain (missing parts from reference TRBV7-2 and TRBJ1-1): GAGVSQSPSNKVTEKGKDVELRCDPISGHTALYWYRQSLGQGLEFLIYFQGNSAPDKSGLPSDRFSAERTGGSVSTLTIQRTQQEDSAVYLCASSLGLGGEKTEAFFGQGTRLTVV.

V gene TRBV27 combines with J gene TRBJ1-1; 8 bases fit TRBD1. Unmatched junction bases numbered 19, after V lost 5 bases and J lost 5 bases. The CDR3 runs 18 residues. From germline, CDR1 is MNHEY and CDR2 SMNVEV (reference sequence). The CDR3 DNA sequence: TGTGCCAGCAGTGGACAGGGTTTCGGAAATTATATGTGGACTGAAGCTTTCTTT. It translates to CASSGQGFGNYMWTEAFF.

This chain uses TRBV15 with TRBJ2-6, with D possibly TRBD1 on 6 matching bases. Germline V gene lookup returns CDR1 LNHNV and CDR2 YYDKDF (reference sequence). CDR3 size: 17 residues. Trimming stripped 2 bases from V and 0 bases from J, with 11 bases between. CDR3 region: CATSRPGVSSGANVLTF. The CDR3, as DNA: TGTGCCACCAGCAGACCAGGGGTGAGCTCTGGGGCCAACGTCCTGACTTTC. The whole variable domain, remainder taken from reference TRBV15 and TRBJ2-6, is DAMVIQNPRYQVTQFGKPVTLSCSQTLNHNVMYWYQQKSSQAPKLLFHYYDKDFNNEADTPDNFQSRRPNTSFCFLDIRSPGLGDTAMYLCATSRPGVSSGANVLTFGAGSRLTVL.

The V gene is TRBV5-4, the J gene TRBJ2-3; 12 positions agree with TRBD2. The germline CDR1 and CDR2 sequences are SGHNT and YYREEE (reference sequence). The CDR3 contains 16 residues. V trimming: 2 bases; J trimming: 3 bases; junction bases outside the gene matches: 4. CDR3: CASSFLAGGWTDTQYF. The CDR3 bases are TGTGCCAGCAGCTTCCTAGCGGGAGGGTGGACAGATACGCAGTATTTT.

This clone was detected ten times or more. The V and J genes are TRBV4-1 and TRBJ2-7; D uncertain. Germline V gene sequence: CDR1 MGHRA, CDR2 YSYEKL. V was cut by 1 base and J by 7 bases, with 11 bases left in between. The CDR3 runs 13 residues. The CDR3 DNA reads as TGCGCCAGCAGCCAAGGCCAGTCGGGTGAGCAGTACTTC. It codes for CASSQGQSGEQYF.

This clone has a single count. The chain has TRBV9 and TRBJ1-3, with a possible D match to TRBD1 (5 bases). The CDR3 has 15 residues. Germline CDR1 is SGDLS and CDR2 is YYNGEE. V was pared by 0 bases and J by 0 bases, with 7 bases between. The CDR3 protein is CASSVGQHSGNTIYF. Here the CDR3 DNA reads TGTGCCAGCAGCGTAGGACAGCACTCTGGAAACACCATATATTTT.

This sequence joins TRBV28 and TRBJ2-3; 10 bases match TRBD2. The CDR3 has 15 residues. Germline CDR1 reads MDHEN; CDR2 reads SYDVKM. Losses at the gene ends were 5 bases for V and 0 bases for J; bases not matched to a gene: 2. CDR3 sequence reads: CASSLSGGSTDTQYF. The CDR3 nucleotides are TGTGCCAGCAGTCTTAGCGGGGGGAGCACAGATACGCAGTATTTT.

This chain links TRBV25-1 with TRBJ1-1, with D tentatively TRBD1 (5 bases). There are 16 residues in the CDR3. Trimming cost V 6 bases and J 8 bases, with 25 bases left between them. Germline CDR1 is MGHDK and CDR2 is SYGVNS. The CDR3 sequence: CASRGDGGRFGSEAFF. The CDR3, as DNA: TGTGCCAGCAGGGGGGATGGGGGGAGGTTTGGATCCGAAGCTTTCTTT. Supplemented by reference TRBV25-1 and TRBJ1-1, the full variable domain reads EADIYQTPRYLVIGTGKKITLECSQTMGHDKMYWYQQDPGMELHLIHYSYGVNSTEKGDLSSESTVSRIRTEHFPLTLESARPSHTSQYLCASRGDGGRFGSEAFFGQGTRLTVV.

The genes are TRBV5-5 and TRBJ1-5, with a tentative D call TRBD1 (5 bases). The CDR3 contains 14 residues. The germline V gene encodes CDR1 SGHKS and CDR2 YYEKEE (reference sequence). Trimming removed 0 bases from V and 4 bases from J, with 8 bases in between. CDR3 sequence reads: CASSLETGNQPQHF. In nucleotides, the CDR3 is TGTGCCAGCAGCTTGGAAACAGGAAATCAGCCCCAGCATTTT.

The CDR3 loop is CASSDTGQISETQYF. The CDR3 DNA reads as TGTGCCAGCAGTGATACGGGACAGATTTCGGAGACCCAGTACTTC. This sequence joins TRBV25-1 and TRBJ2-5, with TRBD1 matching over 7 bases. Losses at the gene ends were 3 bases for V and 5 bases for J; bases not matched to a gene: 9. This CDR3 spans 15 amino acids. Germline CDR1 MGHDK, CDR2 SYGVNS.

V usage is TRBV28 and J usage is TRBJ1-2, with a tentative D call TRBD1 (6 bases). The V gene lost 5 bases and the J gene lost 4 bases, with 20 bases spanning the gap. The CDR3 loop spans 16 amino acids. The V gene's germline CDR1 is MDHEN and CDR2 SYDVKM. Written as DNA, the CDR3 is TGTGCCAGCAGTGAAAGCGGGGGGGGCTCGGGCTATGGCTACACCTTC. Amino acid sequence: CASSESGGGSGYGYTF.